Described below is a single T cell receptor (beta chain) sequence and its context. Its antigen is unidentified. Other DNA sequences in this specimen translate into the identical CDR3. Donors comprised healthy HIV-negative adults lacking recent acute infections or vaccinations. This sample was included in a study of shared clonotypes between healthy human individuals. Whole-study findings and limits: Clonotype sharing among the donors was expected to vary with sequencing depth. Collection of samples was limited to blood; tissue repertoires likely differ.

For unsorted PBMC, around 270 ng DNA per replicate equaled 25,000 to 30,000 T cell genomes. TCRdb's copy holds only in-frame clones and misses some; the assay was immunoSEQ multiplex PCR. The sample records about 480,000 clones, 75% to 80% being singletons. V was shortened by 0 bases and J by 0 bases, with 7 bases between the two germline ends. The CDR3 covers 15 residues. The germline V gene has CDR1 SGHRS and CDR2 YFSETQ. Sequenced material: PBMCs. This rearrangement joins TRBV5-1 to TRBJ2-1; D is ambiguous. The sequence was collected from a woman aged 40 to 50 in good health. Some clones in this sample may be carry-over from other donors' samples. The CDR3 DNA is TGCGCCAGCAGCTTGGGTGTCAGCTCCTACAATGAGCAGTTCTTC. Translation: CASSLGVSSYNEQFF.